The rows below give T cell receptor beta chains drawn from one sample of a study of shared T cell receptors in the human thymus. Sequencing was performed with immunoSEQ multiplex PCR; in TCRdb, only in-frame clones are kept and a portion is missing. Altogether hundreds of thousands of clones are present, about 89% being singletons, with the ten largest covering over 0.008%. These same records also appear under a second study, on human thymus T cells.

Sample: thymocytes. These receptors came from a boy younger than two with a congenital heart defect. Both conserved end residues are part of each CDR3. A D gene is named only where the DNA matches it firmly. The size of a clone is reported for some rows only, either as once, few or many, or as a class for expanded clones.

d_call: -; j_call: TRBJ1-1; v_call: TRBV28; clone_size: -; cdr3_length: 12; cdr3_aa: CASSCGNTEAFF
d_call: TRBD1; j_call: TRBJ1-1; v_call: TRBV4-3; clone_size: -; cdr3_length: 17; cdr3_aa: CASSQEGRTGVGTEAFF
d_call: TRBD1; j_call: TRBJ1-1; v_call: TRBV10-2; clone_size: -; cdr3_length: 14; cdr3_aa: CASSETGENTEAFF
d_call: -; j_call: TRBJ1-2; v_call: TRBV5-1; clone_size: -; cdr3_length: 17; cdr3_aa: CASSAPVSGAANYGYTF
d_call: -; j_call: TRBJ2-2; v_call: TRBV6-5; clone_size: -; cdr3_length: 16; cdr3_aa: CASSYSLRGNTGELFF
d_call: TRBD2; j_call: TRBJ2-7; v_call: TRBV6-1; clone_size: -; cdr3_length: 15; cdr3_aa: CASSPRGVVENEQYF
d_call: TRBD2; j_call: TRBJ2-6; v_call: TRBV5-4; clone_size: -; cdr3_length: 13; cdr3_aa: CASGLSGGRLLTF
d_call: -; j_call: TRBJ1-2; v_call: TRBV15; clone_size: -; cdr3_length: 16; cdr3_aa: CATSRELSGPNYGYTF
d_call: -; j_call: TRBJ2-3; v_call: TRBV5-1; clone_size: -; cdr3_length: 17; cdr3_aa: CASSPEVRRPHGDTQYF
d_call: TRBD1; j_call: TRBJ1-6; v_call: TRBV18; clone_size: -; cdr3_length: 15; cdr3_aa: CASSYARTGTDPLHF
d_call: -; j_call: TRBJ2-3; v_call: TRBV14; clone_size: -; cdr3_length: 16; cdr3_aa: CASSQDGGQYIDTQYF
d_call: TRBD1; j_call: TRBJ2-5; v_call: TRBV6-6; clone_size: -; cdr3_length: 12; cdr3_aa: CASSSTGGTQYF
d_call: TRBD1; j_call: TRBJ1-5; v_call: TRBV4-2; clone_size: -; cdr3_length: 19; cdr3_aa: CASSQDPGQGILSNQPQHF
d_call: -; j_call: TRBJ2-3; v_call: TRBV29-1; clone_size: -; cdr3_length: 10; cdr3_aa: CSVVPDTQYF
d_call: -; j_call: TRBJ2-1; v_call: TRBV18; clone_size: -; cdr3_length: 16; cdr3_aa: CASSPTNREFYNEQFF
d_call: -; j_call: -; v_call: TRBV6-5; clone_size: -; cdr3_length: 13; cdr3_aa: CASRSPLGGEQYF
d_call: -; j_call: TRBJ2-4; v_call: TRBV5-6; clone_size: -; cdr3_length: 13; cdr3_aa: CASSFLVQGIQYF
d_call: -; j_call: TRBJ1-1; v_call: TRBV6-1; clone_size: once; cdr3_length: 15; cdr3_aa: CASSEVTGTDTEAFF
d_call: -; j_call: TRBJ2-1; v_call: TRBV12-5; clone_size: -; cdr3_length: 12; cdr3_aa: CARDRRHNEQFF
d_call: -; j_call: TRBJ2-7; v_call: TRBV28; clone_size: -; cdr3_length: 15; cdr3_aa: CASSFKVRRSHEQYF
d_call: TRBD1; j_call: TRBJ1-3; v_call: TRBV5-1; clone_size: few; cdr3_length: 17; cdr3_aa: CASSARRQGGIRNTIYF
d_call: -; j_call: TRBJ1-4; v_call: TRBV6-5; clone_size: -; cdr3_length: 13; cdr3_aa: CASSGRVNEKLFF
d_call: TRBD2; j_call: TRBJ2-3; v_call: TRBV5-4; clone_size: -; cdr3_length: 14; cdr3_aa: CASRFSGKTDTQYF
d_call: -; j_call: TRBJ1-1; v_call: TRBV30; clone_size: -; cdr3_length: 14; cdr3_aa: CAWTRRLGNTEAFF
d_call: -; j_call: TRBJ1-5; v_call: TRBV5-6; clone_size: -; cdr3_length: 14; cdr3_aa: CASSFQGSDQPQHF
d_call: -; j_call: TRBJ2-7; v_call: TRBV11-2; clone_size: few; cdr3_length: 13; cdr3_aa: CASSLGGGDEQYF
d_call: TRBD1; j_call: TRBJ1-1; v_call: TRBV27; clone_size: -; cdr3_length: 17; cdr3_aa: CASSPFRGQGKNTEAFF
d_call: TRBD2; j_call: TRBJ2-7; v_call: TRBV27; clone_size: -; cdr3_length: 13; cdr3_aa: CASSTRESYEQYF
d_call: TRBD1; j_call: TRBJ2-7; v_call: TRBV27; clone_size: -; cdr3_length: 16; cdr3_aa: CASSSRPPGTGYEQYF
d_call: TRBD1; j_call: TRBJ1-1; v_call: TRBV5-1; clone_size: -; cdr3_length: 17; cdr3_aa: CASSFSDRGRPDTEAFF
d_call: -; j_call: TRBJ1-3; v_call: TRBV30; clone_size: -; cdr3_length: 17; cdr3_aa: CAWSVHRRPSSGNTIYF
d_call: TRBD1; j_call: TRBJ2-1; v_call: TRBV29-1; clone_size: -; cdr3_length: 14; cdr3_aa: CSVERDRGRDEQFF
d_call: TRBD1; j_call: TRBJ1-2; v_call: TRBV7-2; clone_size: -; cdr3_length: 16; cdr3_aa: CASSTDREGANYGYTF
d_call: -; j_call: TRBJ2-4; v_call: TRBV4-2; clone_size: -; cdr3_length: 15; cdr3_aa: CASSQVDSTKNIQYF
d_call: -; j_call: TRBJ1-1; v_call: TRBV19; clone_size: -; cdr3_length: 16; cdr3_aa: CASSIGGRGAGTEAFF
d_call: TRBD1; j_call: TRBJ2-1; v_call: TRBV15; clone_size: -; cdr3_length: 17; cdr3_aa: CATSTYDRGGNYNEQFF
d_call: -; j_call: TRBJ1-2; v_call: TRBV30; clone_size: -; cdr3_length: 16; cdr3_aa: CAWTRGQGSRGYGYTF
d_call: TRBD2; j_call: TRBJ2-7; v_call: TRBV7-8; clone_size: -; cdr3_length: 18; cdr3_aa: CASSPPGLVRLRTYEQYF
d_call: -; j_call: TRBJ2-1; v_call: TRBV25-1; clone_size: -; cdr3_length: 14; cdr3_aa: CASPAPGLDNEQFF
d_call: TRBD2; j_call: TRBJ2-7; v_call: TRBV27; clone_size: -; cdr3_length: 17; cdr3_aa: CASSPGASGVYSYEQYF
d_call: -; j_call: TRBJ2-7; v_call: TRBV5-5; clone_size: -; cdr3_length: 13; cdr3_aa: CASSLVSPYEQYF
d_call: -; j_call: TRBJ1-5; v_call: TRBV7-2; clone_size: -; cdr3_length: 14; cdr3_aa: CASSCGQNNQPQHF
d_call: -; j_call: TRBJ1-3; v_call: TRBV7-9; clone_size: -; cdr3_length: 15; cdr3_aa: CASSLTGLTGNTIYF
d_call: -; j_call: TRBJ2-4; v_call: TRBV29-1; clone_size: -; cdr3_length: 14; cdr3_aa: CSVEDHQGRNIQYF
d_call: -; j_call: TRBJ1-5; v_call: TRBV2; clone_size: -; cdr3_length: 16; cdr3_aa: CASSESRVFRNQPQHF
d_call: TRBD1; j_call: TRBJ2-3; v_call: TRBV5-1; clone_size: -; cdr3_length: 15; cdr3_aa: CASSFRDRDTDTQYF
d_call: -; j_call: TRBJ1-2; v_call: TRBV6-1; clone_size: -; cdr3_length: 14; cdr3_aa: CASRSDRPVSGYTF
d_call: TRBD2; j_call: TRBJ2-1; v_call: TRBV4-3; clone_size: -; cdr3_length: 17; cdr3_aa: CASSQIILAAGDNEQFF
d_call: -; j_call: TRBJ1-2; v_call: TRBV28; clone_size: -; cdr3_length: 17; cdr3_aa: CASSFGHILTCRNGYTF
d_call: TRBD1; j_call: TRBJ1-1; v_call: TRBV28; clone_size: -; cdr3_length: 11; cdr3_aa: CASRFDRGAFF
d_call: TRBD1; j_call: TRBJ2-5; v_call: TRBV9; clone_size: -; cdr3_length: 13; cdr3_aa: CASSPRQGGPQYF
d_call: TRBD1; j_call: TRBJ2-1; v_call: TRBV29-1; clone_size: -; cdr3_length: 14; cdr3_aa: CSVGRDRGWNEQFF
d_call: TRBD1; j_call: TRBJ1-2; v_call: TRBV7-8; clone_size: -; cdr3_length: 17; cdr3_aa: CASSHRMGTGANYGYTF
d_call: TRBD2; j_call: TRBJ2-1; v_call: TRBV4-3; clone_size: few; cdr3_length: 17; cdr3_aa: CASSQDGLAGVGDEQFF